Listed here are 17 T cell receptor beta chains from one sample, sequenced in a study of blood T cell repertoires in COVID-19. The table came from immunoSEQ multiplex PCR; TCRdb's copy has only in-frame clones and leaves some out. In the table there are 150,000 to 200,000 clones, approximately 90% of which are singletons. The sample taken for sequencing was peripheral blood. All receptors derive from a human donor in a cohort sampled during active COVID-19.

The CDR3 loop is CASSLSGQGTYNSPLHF. CDR3 DNA: TGTGCCAGCAGTTTATCAGGTCAGGGCACCTATAATTCACCCCTCCACTTT. The chain employs TRBV27 and TRBJ1-6; D may be TRBD1 (5 bases). The CDR3 totals 17 residues. V lost 0 bases and J 2 bases, leaving 11 bases between the germline ends. Germline lookup yields CDR1 MNHEY and CDR2 SMNVEV (reference sequence).

The chain uses TRBV6-4 and TRBJ1-1; 7 nucleotides agree with TRBD1. The J segment lost 4 bases and the V segment lost 4 bases, leaving 6 bases of the junction unmatched. This CDR3 is 14 amino acids long. Germline CDR1 and CDR2: MRHNA and SNTAGT. CDR3 sequence reads: CASSGQGGGTEAFF. The CDR3 DNA is TGTGCCAGCAGTGGACAGGGAGGTGGCACTGAAGCTTTCTTT.

V usage is TRBV6-6 and J usage is TRBJ2-7; TRBD1 might be the D (5 bases). This CDR3 region has 14 residues. V lost 3 bases, J lost 0 bases, and 9 bases lay in between. The germline V gene encodes CDR1 MNHNY and CDR2 SVGAGI (reference sequence). The CDR3 coding sequence is TGTGCCAGCAGTTATCAGGGCCACTCCTACGAGCAGTACTTC. Translation gives CASSYQGHSYEQYF.

This clone has just one count. The J gene is TRBJ2-7, the V gene TRBV11-2; 11 bases match TRBD2. CDR1 SGHAT and CDR2 FQNNGV come from the germline V gene. This CDR3 has 14 amino acids. The J segment lost 4 bases and the V segment lost 4 bases, leaving 3 bases of the junction unmatched. CDR3 in DNA: TGTGCCAGCAGCTCCGGGACTAGCGGATACGAGCAGTACTTC. This codes for CASSSGTSGYEQYF.

J is TRBJ2-7 and V is TRBV27; 8 nucleotides line up with TRBD1. The ends lost 2 bases at V and 2 bases at J; junction bases unmatched: 5. Germline values: CDR1 MNHEY, CDR2 SMNVEV (reference sequence). The CDR3 loop spans 15 amino acids. CDR3 region: CASSLSVTGAYEQYF. The CDR3, as DNA: TGTGCCAGCAGTTTAAGTGTGACAGGGGCCTACGAGCAGTACTTC.

The V and J genes are TRBV18 and TRBJ2-7; weak D call: TRBD1 (6 bases). Trimming took 4 bases from V and 4 from J, leaving 11 bases between them. Per germline, CDR1 KGHSH and CDR2 LQKENI. CDR3 length: 13 amino acids. The CDR3 nucleotides read TGTGCCAGCTCACTTGGACAGATATACGAGCAGTACTTC. This sequence encodes CASSLGQIYEQYF.

The chain carries TRBV5-1 and TRBJ1-5; D remains unclear. The CDR3 loop spans 15 amino acids. Germline-derived CDR1 and CDR2 are SGHRS and YFSETQ. Trimming took 0 bases from V and 4 from J, leaving 11 bases between them. The CDR3: CASSLGAGRNQPQHF. As DNA, the CDR3 is TGCGCCAGCAGCTTGGGGGCAGGTAGGAATCAGCCCCAGCATTTT.

The V and J genes are TRBV3-1 (or the pseudogene TRBV3-2) and TRBJ2-5, with D perhaps TRBD1 (5 bases). The length of the CDR3 is 15 residues. Trimming pared 0 bases from V and 5 bases from J, leaving 13 bases between. In germline, CDR1 is LGHDT, CDR2 YNNKEL (reference sequence). CDR3 sequence reads: CASSQDLEGAETQYF. As DNA, the CDR3 is TGTGCCAGCAGCCAAGATTTAGAAGGGGCGGAGACCCAGTACTTC.

Here the CDR3 DNA reads TGTGCCAGTAGTATTCCCGGACAAGTACCTAGCACAGATACGCAGTATTTT. This codes for CASSIPGQVPSTDTQYF. V is TRBV19 and J is TRBJ2-3; tentative D call: TRBD1 (5 bases). The CDR3 consists of 17 residues. V lost 3 bases and J 0 bases, leaving 16 bases between the germline ends. Germline V lookup: CDR1 LNHDA, CDR2 SQIVND (reference sequence).

With respect to this clone: The junction does not match germline at one end; this may be a read error. Other nucleotide sequences in the sample specify the same CDR3. The CDR3 DNA is TGTGCTAGCAGCCGAGCCAAGGGGGCTTATGATACTGAAGCTTTCTTT. It is translated as CASSRAKGAYDTEAFF. The rearrangement joins TRBV6-2 or TRBV6-3 to TRBJ1-1, with 7 bases fitting TRBD1. Germline lookup yields CDR1 MNHEY and CDR2 SVGEGT. CDR3 length equals 16 residues.

This clone was picked up one time. The same CDR3 arises from other DNA sequences in this sample as well. The V gene is TRBV5-1, the J gene TRBJ2-7; 8 bases are a match to TRBD2. In germline, CDR1 is SGHRS, CDR2 YFSETQ. Losses at the gene ends were 0 bases for V and 2 bases for J; bases not matched to a gene: 4. The CDR3 covers 15 residues. The CDR3 coding sequence is TGCGCCAGCAGCTTGGCCGGGACTAGTGCCTACGAGCAGTACTTC. Amino acids: CASSLAGTSAYEQYF.

CDR3 protein: CASSLGEGAGQPQHF. CDR3 sequence (DNA): TGCGCCAGCAGCTTGGGAGAGGGGGCAGGTCAGCCCCAGCATTTT. The gene calls are TRBV5-1 and TRBJ1-5; 7 bases match TRBD1. Germline loops: CDR1 SGHRS, CDR2 YFSETQ. The CDR3 has 15 amino acids. Trimming at V came to 0 bases and at J to 6 bases, leaving 6 bases not matched to a gene.

The gene calls are TRBV13 and TRBJ1-2; TRBD1 matches 7 bases. This CDR3 contains 19 residues. Trimming removed 5 bases from V and 2 bases from J; junction bases left unmatched: 20. Germline assignment: CDR1 PRHDT and CDR2 FYEKMQ (reference sequence). The CDR3 protein is CASSLARQGPFKLNYGYTF. The CDR3 nucleotides are TGTGCCAGCAGCCTCGCCAGACAGGGCCCATTCAAGCTGAACTATGGCTACACCTTC.

V usage is TRBV28 and J usage is TRBJ2-5; TRBD2 aligns across 11 bases. The V and J ends lost 5 bases and 5 bases, in that order; junction bases with no gene match: 7. Germline V gene lookup returns CDR1 MDHEN and CDR2 SYDVKM. The CDR3 runs 15 residues. CDR3 amino acids: CASSLRLAGGETQYF. The CDR3 region has the DNA TGTGCCAGCAGTCTCCGATTAGCGGGGGGGGAGACCCAGTACTTC.

This clone has just one count. The rearrangement links TRBV7-2 to TRBJ2-7; TRBD1 is a possible D gene (6 bases). From germline, CDR1 is SGHTA and CDR2 FQGNSA. The CDR3 loop spans 13 amino acids. Trimming shortened V by 4 bases and J by 3 bases, and 10 bases separated the two germline ends. This CDR3 reads CASSWIQGYEQYF. The CDR3 DNA is TGTGCCAGCAGCTGGATACAGGGCTACGAGCAGTACTTC.

CDR3: CASSPPGDAYEQYF. In DNA form, the CDR3 reads TGTGCCAGCAGTCCCCCAGGGGATGCCTACGAGCAGTACTTC. The V call is TRBV28, the J call TRBJ2-7, with TRBD1 as a possible D gene (6 bases). This CDR3 spans 14 amino acids. With 5 bases removed from V and 2 bases from J, the gap between germline ends came to 13 bases. The germline CDR1 and CDR2 sequences are MDHEN and SYDVKM.

The rearrangement joins TRBV7-9 to TRBJ1-4; 8 bases are a match to TRBD1. V shed 5 bases and J 7 bases; nucleotides not matched to a gene: 12. CDR3 length: 16 amino acids. CDR1 SEHNR and CDR2 FQNEAQ come from the germline V gene (reference sequence). CDR3 sequence (DNA): TGTGCCAGCAGCGACCCTGGACAGGGTCTGCGTGAAAAACTGTTTTTT. Amino acids: CASSDPGQGLREKLFF.